One sample yielded the 19 T cell receptor beta chains listed below, sequenced in a study of shared clonotypes between healthy human individuals. Data came from immunoSEQ multiplex PCR; TCRdb stores just in-frame clones and leaves some out. This sample yields fewer than 550,000 clones, of which about 80% are seen a single time; about 12% belongs to the top ten. Input material: PBMCs. Receptor source: a woman aged 40 to 55 in good health. Some clones in this sample may be carry-over from other donors' samples.

The V gene is TRBV9, the J gene TRBJ1-1; the D is unclear. V was pared by 0 bases and J by 5 bases, with 5 bases between. Germline V gene data show CDR1 as SGDLS and CDR2 as YYNGEE. CDR3 size: 12 residues. This CDR3 reads CASSVDETEAFF. The DNA for the CDR3 is TGTGCCAGCAGCGTAGATGAGACTGAAGCTTTCTTT.

This clone turned up a few times. This chain uses TRBV6-6 with TRBJ2-1; D remains ambiguous. CDR1 and CDR2 from the germline V gene are MNHNY and SVGAGI (reference sequence). Trimming left V 8 bases short and J 11 bases short, with 16 bases between. There are 12 residues in the CDR3. As DNA, the CDR3 is TGTGCCAGCTCTATGGCCTTGGATAAGCAGTTCTTC. Its translation is CASSMALDKQFF.

The chain employs TRBV7-9 and TRBJ1-1; D is unresolved. The CDR3 is made up of 13 amino acids. Germline V gene lookup returns CDR1 SEHNR and CDR2 FQNEAQ (reference sequence). Trimming pared 1 base from V and 6 bases from J, leaving 9 bases between. CDR3 amino acids: CASSLDPEAEAFF. The CDR3 region has the DNA TGTGCCAGCAGCTTAGATCCGGAGGCTGAAGCTTTCTTT.

This clone has just one count. The genes are TRBV5-1 and TRBJ2-4, with 8 bases lining up with TRBD1. The CDR3 is 14 amino acids. CDR1 SGHRS and CDR2 YFSETQ come from the germline V gene. Germline trimming cut 0 bases from V and 6 bases from J; bases unmatched to any gene: 2. CDR3 sequence: CASSLGDRLNIQYF. In nucleotides, the CDR3 is TGCGCCAGCAGCTTGGGGGACAGGTTAAACATTCAGTACTTC.

V usage is TRBV2 and J usage is TRBJ1-1; 10 bases are shared with TRBD1. There are 14 residues in the CDR3. Trimming cost V 6 bases and J 5 bases; bases outside gene matches: 6. Germline V gene data show CDR1 as SNHLY and CDR2 as FYNNEI. The CDR3 here is CASSDGQGVTEAFF. The CDR3 coding sequence is TGTGCCAGCAGCGACGGACAGGGGGTTACTGAAGCTTTCTTT.

For this clone: Other DNA sequences within the sample encode an identical CDR3. Here the CDR3 reads CASSPSGTDTQYF. The CDR3 bases are TGTGCCAGCTCACCTAGCGGGACGGATACGCAGTATTTT. The J gene is TRBJ2-3, the V gene TRBV18; 8 bases align to TRBD2. Germline V gene sequence: CDR1 KGHSH, CDR2 LQKENI. The CDR3 length is 13 residues. The J segment lost 6 bases and the V segment lost 3 bases, leaving 2 bases of the junction unmatched.

The chain is built from TRBV5-1 and TRBJ2-7, with a weak D call TRBD1 (6 bases). CDR3 length: 13 amino acids. Germline assignment: CDR1 SGHRS and CDR2 YFSETQ. Trimming shortened V by 5 bases and J by 0 bases, and 9 bases separated the two germline ends. Written as DNA, the CDR3 is TGCGCCAGCAGTGGGGGCTACTCCTACGAGCAGTACTTC. This encodes CASSGGYSYEQYF.

CDR3 loop: CASSPKRDYEQYF. CDR3 in DNA: TGTGCCAGCAGCCCGAAGCGGGACTACGAGCAGTACTTC. The chain links TRBV7-9 to TRBJ2-5, with 7 bases identical to TRBD2. The J call is in doubt because the DNA end fits TRBJ2-7 better. The CDR3 is 13 residues long. Germline assignment: CDR1 SEHNR and CDR2 FQNEAQ (reference sequence).

CDR3 nucleotides: TGTGCCAGCAGTACTAGCGGGAGGACTAATGAGCAGTTCTTC. Translated, it gives CASSTSGRTNEQFF. The J gene is TRBJ2-1, the V gene TRBV6-6; TRBD2 aligns across 12 bases. The length of the CDR3 is 14 residues. Germline loops: CDR1 MNHNY, CDR2 SVGAGI (reference sequence). V lost 5 bases to trimming and J lost 7 bases; unmatched junction nucleotides: 3.

In its sample, this clone was seen once. The chain links TRBV28 to TRBJ1-2; D unresolved. Germline V lookup: CDR1 MDHEN, CDR2 SYDVKM. The CDR3 covers 18 residues. The germline V and J ends were trimmed by 1 base and 0 bases, with 18 bases remaining between them. The CDR3, as DNA: TGTGCCAGCAGTTTATATCTCCGGGCAGCTCGACCTAACTATGGCTACACCTTC. Encoded protein: CASSLYLRAARPNYGYTF.

This chain connects TRBV5-1 to TRBJ2-5, with 10 positions matching TRBD2. Germline CDR1 is SGHRS and CDR2 is YFSETQ. The CDR3 covers 13 residues. Trimming at V came to 2 bases and at J to 5 bases, leaving 0 bases not matched to a gene. The CDR3 here is CASSFSGGETQYF. Here the CDR3 DNA reads TGCGCCAGCAGCTTTAGCGGGGGGGAGACCCAGTACTTC.

This chain uses TRBV29-1 with TRBJ1-5; D possibly corresponds to TRBD1 (5 bases). Trimming took off 4 bases at V and 5 bases at J, with 12 bases between the two ends. CDR3 length: 13 amino acids. Germline loops: CDR1 SQVTM, CDR2 ANQGSEA. CDR3 sequence (DNA): TGCAGCGTTGCGGCAGGGCCCGATCAGCCCCAGCATTTT. Its protein is CSVAAGPDQPQHF.

V gene TRBV7-8 combines with J gene TRBJ2-7, with TRBD2 matching 7 bases. Germline CDR1 and CDR2: SGHVS and FQNEAQ. J gave up 3 bases and V 2 bases, and 4 bases lay outside the gene matches. The CDR3 runs to 14 residues. In DNA, the CDR3 is TGTGCCAGCAGCTTATGGCTAGCGGACTACGAGCAGTACTTC. The encoded protein is CASSLWLADYEQYF.

The CDR3 spells CASSPTGSTNTGELFF. The CDR3, as DNA: TGTGCCAGCTCACCTACGGGATCTACGAACACCGGGGAGCTGTTTTTT. This chain connects TRBV18 to TRBJ2-2; maybe TRBD2 (5 bases). The germline V gene encodes CDR1 KGHSH and CDR2 LQKENI. The CDR3 spans 16 residues. V was pared by 3 bases and J by 0 bases, with 11 bases between.

J is TRBJ2-1 and V is TRBV21-1. TRBV21-1 corresponds to a pseudogene. The CDR3 has 14 residues. The CDR3 nucleotides are TGTGCCAGCAGCAAAGGTTTGGGTTTCAATGAGCAGTTCTTC. Amino acid sequence: CASSKGLGFNEQFF.

CDR3 protein: CATSRDRDDTQYF. The CDR3 nucleotides read TGTGCCACCAGCAGAGATCGCGATGATACGCAGTATTTT. This chain joins TRBV15 and TRBJ2-3; no firm D call. This CDR3 has 13 residues. Germline V gene sequence: CDR1 LNHNV, CDR2 YYDKDF (reference sequence). V was cut by 0 bases and J by 6 bases, with 7 bases left in between.

With respect to this clone: Compared with germline, one end of the junction differs, possibly owing to a read error. The chain employs TRBV27 and TRBJ2-1, with TRBD2 identical over 11 bases. This CDR3 comprises 13 residues. Germline-derived CDR1 and CDR2 are MNHEY and SMNVEV (reference sequence). CDR3 nucleotide sequence: TGTGCCAGCAGTTTATCGTTAGCGGGAGGGCCGGTCTTC. This sequence encodes CASSLSLAGGPVF.

The rearrangement joins TRBV28 to TRBJ2-2, with 8 bases lining up with TRBD1. Germline loops: CDR1 MDHEN, CDR2 SYDVKM. The CDR3 is made up of 14 amino acids. Trimming cost V 10 bases and J 2 bases; bases outside gene matches: 6. The DNA of the CDR3 is TGTGCCACCGGGACAGGCGCTAACACCGGGGAGCTGTTTTTT. The encoded protein is CATGTGANTGELFF.

V and J are TRBV30 and TRBJ1-5; D gene uncertain. Between the trimmed V and J ends, which lost 3 bases and 0 bases, there was a span of 6 bases. The germline V gene has CDR1 GTSNPN and CDR2 SVGIG (reference sequence). This CDR3 contains 13 residues. The CDR3 coding sequence is TGTGCCTGGAGGGTTAGTAGCAATCAGCCCCAGCATTTT. Its translation: CAWRVSSNQPQHF.